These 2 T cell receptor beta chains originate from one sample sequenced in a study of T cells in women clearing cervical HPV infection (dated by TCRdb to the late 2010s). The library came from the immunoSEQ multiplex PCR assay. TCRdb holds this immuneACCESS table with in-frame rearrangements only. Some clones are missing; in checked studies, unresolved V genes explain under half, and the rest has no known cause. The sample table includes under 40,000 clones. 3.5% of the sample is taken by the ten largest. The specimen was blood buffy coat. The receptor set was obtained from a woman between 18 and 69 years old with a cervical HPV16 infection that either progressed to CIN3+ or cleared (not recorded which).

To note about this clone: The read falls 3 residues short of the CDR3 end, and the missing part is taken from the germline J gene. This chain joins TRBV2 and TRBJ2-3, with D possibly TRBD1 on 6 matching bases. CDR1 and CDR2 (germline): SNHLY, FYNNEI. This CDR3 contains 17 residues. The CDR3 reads CASSEGMGHLSNQPQYF. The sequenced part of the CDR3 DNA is TGTGCCAGCAGTGAGGGGATGGGACACCTAAGCAATCAGCCG. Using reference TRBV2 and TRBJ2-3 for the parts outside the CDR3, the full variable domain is EPEVTQTPSHQVTQMGQEVILRCVPISNHLYFYWYRQILGQKVEFLVSFYNNEISEKSEIFDDQFSVERPDGSNFTLKIRSTKLEDSAMYFCASSEGMGHLSNQPQYFGPGTRLTVL.

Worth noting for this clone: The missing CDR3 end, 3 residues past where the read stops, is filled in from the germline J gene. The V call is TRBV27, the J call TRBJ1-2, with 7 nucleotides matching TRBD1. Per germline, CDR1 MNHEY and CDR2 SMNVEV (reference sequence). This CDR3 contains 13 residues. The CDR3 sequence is CASSHNRGDGYTF. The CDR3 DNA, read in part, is TGTGCCAGCAGCCATAACAGGGGTGACGGC.